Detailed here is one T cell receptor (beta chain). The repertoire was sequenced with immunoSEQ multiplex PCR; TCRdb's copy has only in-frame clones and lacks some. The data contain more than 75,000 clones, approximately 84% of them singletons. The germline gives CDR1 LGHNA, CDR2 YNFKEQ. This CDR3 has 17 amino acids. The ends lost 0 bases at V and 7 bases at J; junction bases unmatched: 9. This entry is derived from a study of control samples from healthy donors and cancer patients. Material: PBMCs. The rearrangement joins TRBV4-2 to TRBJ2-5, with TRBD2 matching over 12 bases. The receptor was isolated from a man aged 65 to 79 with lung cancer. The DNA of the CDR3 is TGTGCCAGCAGCCAAGATTCCCTAGCGGGGGGGCCAGCGACCCAGTACTTC. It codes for CASSQDSLAGGPATQYF.